This T cell receptor beta chain stems from a study of control samples from healthy donors and cancer patients. Sequencing was performed with immunoSEQ multiplex PCR; in TCRdb, only in-frame clones are kept and a portion is missing. Here the sample spans about 82,000 clones, 89% being singletons. Germline trimming cut 2 bases from V and 6 bases from J; bases unmatched to any gene: 5. There are 14 residues in the CDR3. The V gene's germline CDR1 is SGHTA and CDR2 FQGNSA. V and J are TRBV7-2 and TRBJ2-7; 9 bases are shared with TRBD2. The receptor was derived from a man aged 50 or older in good health. Sequencing was performed on blood. The CDR3 is CASSLWTSDLEQYF. The CDR3 DNA reads TGTGCCAGCAGCTTATGGACTAGCGACCTCGAGCAGTACTTC.